This T cell receptor (beta chain) was observed in a study of blood T cells in healthy people across ages. Primers used in a second PCR of roughly 6 to 12 cycles were a sample-barcoded 5' primer and a J-beta primer mix. Using its own MiXCR run on the 5' RACE reads, TCRdb lists one record per CDR3 protein. The data contain around 1,000,000 distinct CDR3 sequences, less than 25% of them singletons. V was cut by 6 bases and J by 2 bases, with 27 bases left in between. The CDR3 is 18 residues long. Germline V lookup: CDR1 DFQATT, CDR2 SNEGSKA (reference sequence). The same data also contributed to another study, on T cells of mothers and their children.

The sample consisted of blood. The clonotype originates from a girl aged 2-10 years in good health. The chain uses TRBV20-1 and TRBJ2-3, with D possibly matching TRBD2 (7 bases). This chain's CDR3 is CSAEAASGPWGPTDTQYF. CDR3 nucleotide sequence: TGCAGTGCGGAGGCGGCTAGCGGTCCGTGGGGGCCCACAGATACGCAGTATTTT.